This T cell receptor beta chain comes out of a study of beta chain features in type 1 diabetes. Study outcomes and limitations: Shorter TCRB CDR3s, moderately but significantly so, were found in Type 1 diabetes patients in all four CD4+ subsets. Relative to healthy donors, patients appeared to have naive, central memory and Treg TCRB repertoires that were more similar. Fewer insertions but more deletions were seen at VDJ junctions in type 1 diabetes patients.

Investigators reverse transcribed all isolated RNA, so they sequenced expressed TCRB transcripts. This table comes from immunoSEQ multiplex PCR, and its TCRdb copy is limited to in-frame clones, with some not included. Seen here are under 400,000 clones, around 12% observed once, and the top ten hold 0.0085% to 0.012%. Comments on this clone: Its antigen is unidentified.

Germline CDR1 reads MDHEN; CDR2 reads SYDVKM. This CDR3 is 21 amino acids long. Trimming left V 4 bases short and J 3 bases short, with 30 bases between. The receptor's source is a woman in her late teens or twenties with type 1 diabetes. The chain joins TRBV28 to TRBJ2-2, with D perhaps TRBD2 (7 bases). Sequencing was carried out using naive CD4+ T cells from blood. The CDR3 sequence: CASSSVPGGLRGVGDTGELFF. Here the CDR3 DNA reads TGTGCCAGCAGTTCCGTTCCGGGGGGCCTCCGCGGGGTGGGCGACACCGGGGAGCTGTTTTTT.